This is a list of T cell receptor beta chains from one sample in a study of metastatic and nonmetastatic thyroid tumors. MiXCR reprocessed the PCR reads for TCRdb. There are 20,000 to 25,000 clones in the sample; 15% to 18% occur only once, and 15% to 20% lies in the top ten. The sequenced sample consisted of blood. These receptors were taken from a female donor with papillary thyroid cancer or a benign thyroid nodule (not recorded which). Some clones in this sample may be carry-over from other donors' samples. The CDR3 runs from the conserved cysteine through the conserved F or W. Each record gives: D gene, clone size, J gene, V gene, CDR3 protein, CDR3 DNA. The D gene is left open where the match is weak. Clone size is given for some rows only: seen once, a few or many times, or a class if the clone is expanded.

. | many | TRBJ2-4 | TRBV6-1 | CASRPDREVAKNIQYF | TGTGCCAGCAGGCCCGACAGGGAGGTAGCCAAAAACATTCAGTACTTC
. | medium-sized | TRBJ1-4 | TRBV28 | CASSFWAGQMEKLFF | TGTGCCAGCAGTTTTTGGGCCGGGCAGATGGAAAAACTGTTTTTT
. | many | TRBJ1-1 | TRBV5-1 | CASSLGGSTEAFF | TGCGCCAGCAGCTTGGGGGGGTCCACTGAAGCTTTCTTT
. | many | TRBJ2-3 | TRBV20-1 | CSAATGGTDTQYF | TGCAGTGCCGCGACGGGGGGCACAGATACGCAGTATTTT
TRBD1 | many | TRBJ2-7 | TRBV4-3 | CASSQRQGVHEQYF | TGCGCCAGCAGCCAACGACAGGGAGTCCACGAGCAGTACTTC
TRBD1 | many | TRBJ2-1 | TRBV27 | CASSPPGTGKVNEQFF | TGTGCCAGCAGCCCCCCTGGGACAGGGAAAGTCAATGAGCAGTTCTTC
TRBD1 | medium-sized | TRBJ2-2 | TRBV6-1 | CASSNRQGNSGELFF | TGTGCCAGCAGTAACCGACAGGGAAATTCCGGGGAGCTGTTTTTT
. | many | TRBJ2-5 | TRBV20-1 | CSARGLAKETQYF | TGCAGTGCTAGAGGCCTAGCAAAAGAGACCCAGTACTTC
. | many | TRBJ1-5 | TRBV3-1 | CASSPQRGVGQPQHF | TGTGCCAGCAGCCCCCAACGGGGGGTAGGGCAGCCCCAGCATTTT
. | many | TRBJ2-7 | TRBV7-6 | CASSLGTLSEQYF | TGTGCCAGCAGCTTAGGGACTCTCTCAGAGCAGTACTTC
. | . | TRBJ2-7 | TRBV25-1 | CASSFRQTSYEQYF | TGTGCCAGCAGCTTCAGACAGACCTCCTACGAGCAGTACTTC